A single sample is the source of the 3 T cell receptor beta chains below, sequenced in a study of blood T cell repertoires in COVID-19. Using immunoSEQ multiplex PCR, the repertoire was profiled, and TCRdb retains in-frame clones only, with some absent. The sample lists tens of thousands of clones; under 90% were seen once. Sequencing input: peripheral blood. The receptor set was obtained from a human donor in a cohort sampled during active COVID-19.

This clone has just a few counts. CDR3 DNA: TGTGCCAGCAGTGAATGGGGGCGCAGTGAAGCTTTCTTT. Amino acid sequence: CASSEWGRSEAFF. V usage is TRBV6-1 and J usage is TRBJ1-1, with D maybe TRBD1 (6 bases). Per germline, CDR1 MNHNS and CDR2 SASEGT. V gave up 2 bases and J gave up 7 bases, with 11 bases separating them. This CDR3 contains 13 residues.

V and J are TRBV6-5 and TRBJ1-2, with a tentative D call TRBD1 (6 bases). The ends were cut back, 8 bases at V and 4 bases at J, with 14 bases in the middle. The CDR3 runs 13 residues. Germline lookup yields CDR1 MNHEY and CDR2 SVGAGI. The CDR3 loop reads CASGAQGGYGYTF. The CDR3 nucleotides are TGTGCCAGCGGGGCGCAAGGGGGCTATGGCTACACCTTC.

V gene TRBV5-1 combines with J gene TRBJ2-2; TRBD1 matches at 10 bases. J was trimmed by 1 base and V by 4 bases; bases with no gene match: 4. CDR1 and CDR2 from the germline V gene are SGHRS and YFSETQ. The CDR3 has 16 amino acids. For the CDR3, the DNA is TGCGCCAGCAGCGGCGGGACAGGGGTGAACACCGGGGAGCTGTTTTTT. Translated, it gives CASSGGTGVNTGELFF.